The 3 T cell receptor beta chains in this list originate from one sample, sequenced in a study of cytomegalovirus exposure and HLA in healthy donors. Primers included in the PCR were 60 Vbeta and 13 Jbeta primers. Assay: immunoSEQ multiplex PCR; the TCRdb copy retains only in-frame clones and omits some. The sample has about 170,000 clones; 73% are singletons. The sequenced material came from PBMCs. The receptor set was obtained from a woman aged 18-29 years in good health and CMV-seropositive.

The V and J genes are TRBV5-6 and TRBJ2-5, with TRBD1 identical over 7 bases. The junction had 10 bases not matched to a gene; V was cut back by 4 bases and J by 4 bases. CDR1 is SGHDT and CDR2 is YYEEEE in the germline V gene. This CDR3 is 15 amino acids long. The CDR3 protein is CASSIGDRPRETQYF. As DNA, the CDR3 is TGTGCCAGCAGCATTGGGGACAGACCGAGAGAGACCCAGTACTTC.

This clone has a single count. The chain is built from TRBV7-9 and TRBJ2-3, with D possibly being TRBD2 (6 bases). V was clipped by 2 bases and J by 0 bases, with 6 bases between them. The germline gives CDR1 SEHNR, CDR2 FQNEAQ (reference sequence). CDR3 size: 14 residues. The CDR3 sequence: CASSLTSSTDTQYF. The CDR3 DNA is TGTGCCAGCAGCTTAACTAGCAGCACAGATACGCAGTATTTT.

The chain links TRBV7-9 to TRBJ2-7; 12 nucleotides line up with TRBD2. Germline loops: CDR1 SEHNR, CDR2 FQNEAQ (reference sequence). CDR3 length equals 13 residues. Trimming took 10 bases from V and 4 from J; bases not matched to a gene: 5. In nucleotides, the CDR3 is TGTGCCACCTTGACTAGCGGGGGATACGAGCAGTACTTC. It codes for CATLTSGGYEQYF.